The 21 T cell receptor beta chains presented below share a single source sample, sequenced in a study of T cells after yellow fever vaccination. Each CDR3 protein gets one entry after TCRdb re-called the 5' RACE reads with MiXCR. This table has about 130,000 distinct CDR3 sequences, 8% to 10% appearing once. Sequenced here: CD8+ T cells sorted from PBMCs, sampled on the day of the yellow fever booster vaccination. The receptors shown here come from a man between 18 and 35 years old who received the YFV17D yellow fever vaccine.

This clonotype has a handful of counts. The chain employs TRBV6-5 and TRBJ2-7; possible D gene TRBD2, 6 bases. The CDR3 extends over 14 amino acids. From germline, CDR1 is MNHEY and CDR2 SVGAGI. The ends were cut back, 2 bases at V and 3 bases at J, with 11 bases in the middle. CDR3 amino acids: CASSYRDSHYEQYF. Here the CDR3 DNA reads TGTGCCAGCAGTTACAGGGACTCGCACTACGAGCAGTACTTC.

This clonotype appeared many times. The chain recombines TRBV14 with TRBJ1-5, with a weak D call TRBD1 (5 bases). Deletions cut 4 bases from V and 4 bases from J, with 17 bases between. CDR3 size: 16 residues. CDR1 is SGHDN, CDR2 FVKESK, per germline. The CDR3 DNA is TGTGCCAGCAGCCCGGACATGGGTTCACCTAATCAGCCCCAGCATTTT. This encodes CASSPDMGSPNQPQHF.

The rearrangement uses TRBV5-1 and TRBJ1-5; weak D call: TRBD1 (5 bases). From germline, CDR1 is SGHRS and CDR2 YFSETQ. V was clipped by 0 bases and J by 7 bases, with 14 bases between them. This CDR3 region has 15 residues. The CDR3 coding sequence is TGCGCCAGCAGCTTGGTTCCAGGGACCCAACAGCCCCAGCATTTT. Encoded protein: CASSLVPGTQQPQHF.

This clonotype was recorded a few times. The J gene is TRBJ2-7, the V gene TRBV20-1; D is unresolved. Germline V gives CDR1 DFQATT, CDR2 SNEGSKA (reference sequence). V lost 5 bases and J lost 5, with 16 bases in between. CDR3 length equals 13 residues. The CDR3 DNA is TGCAGTGCTCGGAGCCCCCCCCTGAACGAGCAGTACGTC. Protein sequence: CSARSPPLNEQYV.

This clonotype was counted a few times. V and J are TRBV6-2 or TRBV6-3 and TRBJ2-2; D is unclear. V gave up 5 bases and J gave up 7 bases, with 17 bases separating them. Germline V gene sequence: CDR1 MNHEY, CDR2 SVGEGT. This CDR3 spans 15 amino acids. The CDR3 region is CASSNPGPLVGELFF. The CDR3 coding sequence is TGTGCCAGCAGTAACCCGGGCCCCCTAGTCGGGGAGCTGTTTTTT.

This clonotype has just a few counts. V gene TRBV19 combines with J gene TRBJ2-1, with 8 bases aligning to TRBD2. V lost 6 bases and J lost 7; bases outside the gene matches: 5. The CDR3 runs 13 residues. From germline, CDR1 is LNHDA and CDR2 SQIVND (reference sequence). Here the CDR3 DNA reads TGTGCCAGTAGGGGACTAGATTCGAATGAGCAGTTCTTC. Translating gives CASRGLDSNEQFF.

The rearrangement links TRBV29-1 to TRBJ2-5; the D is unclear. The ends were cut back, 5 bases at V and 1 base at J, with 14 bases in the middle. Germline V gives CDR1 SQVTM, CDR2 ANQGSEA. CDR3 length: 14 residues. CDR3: CSVYPLATQETQYF. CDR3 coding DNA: TGCAGCGTTTATCCTCTGGCGACCCAAGAGACCCAGTACTTC.

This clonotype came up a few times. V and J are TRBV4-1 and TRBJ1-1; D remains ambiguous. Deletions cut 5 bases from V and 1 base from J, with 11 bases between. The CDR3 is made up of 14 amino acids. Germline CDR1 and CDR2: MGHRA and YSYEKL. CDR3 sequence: CASSTRAANTEAFF. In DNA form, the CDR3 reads TGCGCCAGCAGCACCCGGGCGGCGAACACTGAAGCTTTCTTT.

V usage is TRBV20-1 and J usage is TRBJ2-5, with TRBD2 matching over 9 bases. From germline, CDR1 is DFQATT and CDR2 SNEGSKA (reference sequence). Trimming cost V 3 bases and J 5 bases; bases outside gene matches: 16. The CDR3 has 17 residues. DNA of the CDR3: TGCAGTGCTAGCCCCGAGTACCTGCGGGGGGGGCAGGAGACCCAGTACTTC. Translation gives CSASPEYLRGGQETQYF.

CDR3 bases: TGTGCCAGCAGCTTAGCGACTCAGATCGAAGCTTTCTTT. Translated: CASSLATQIEAFF. The chain joins TRBV7-9 to TRBJ1-1; D uncertain. This CDR3 has 13 residues. Looked up from germline, CDR1 is SEHNR and CDR2 is FQNEAQ (reference sequence). Trimming took 0 bases from V and 8 from J, leaving 10 bases between them.

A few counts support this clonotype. CDR3 nucleotides: TGTGCCAGCAGCTTGGGCAGGGTTAGAACCGGGGAGCTGTTTTTT. Amino acid sequence: CASSLGRVRTGELFF. V is TRBV5-5 and J is TRBJ2-2, with D possibly matching TRBD1 (5 bases). The germline gives CDR1 SGHKS, CDR2 YYEKEE (reference sequence). V was clipped by 0 bases and J by 5 bases, with 11 bases between them. This CDR3 has 15 amino acids.

Written as DNA, the CDR3 is TGCAGTGCTAGAGATTTGGCTAGCGGGGGGGACACAGATACGCAGTATTTT. Amino acid sequence: CSARDLASGGDTDTQYF. The chain combines TRBV20-1 with TRBJ2-3, with 12 bases lining up with TRBD2. V lost 0 bases and J lost 2; bases outside the gene matches: 6. Germline V gives CDR1 DFQATT, CDR2 SNEGSKA (reference sequence). The CDR3 length is 17 residues.

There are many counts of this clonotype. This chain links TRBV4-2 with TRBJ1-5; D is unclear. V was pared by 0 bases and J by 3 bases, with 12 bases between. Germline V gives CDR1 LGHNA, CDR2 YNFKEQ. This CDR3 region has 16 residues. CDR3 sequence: CASSQEGAAYNQPQHF. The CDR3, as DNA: TGTGCCAGCAGCCAAGAAGGTGCAGCCTACAATCAGCCCCAGCATTTT.

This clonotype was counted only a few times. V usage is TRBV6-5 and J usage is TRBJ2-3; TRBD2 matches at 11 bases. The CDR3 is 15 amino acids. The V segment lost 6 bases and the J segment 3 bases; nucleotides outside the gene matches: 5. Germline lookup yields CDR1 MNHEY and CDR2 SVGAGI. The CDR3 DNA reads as TGTGCCAGCAGCCGGGGACTAGCGGTGACAGATACGCAGTATTTT. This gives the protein CASSRGLAVTDTQYF.

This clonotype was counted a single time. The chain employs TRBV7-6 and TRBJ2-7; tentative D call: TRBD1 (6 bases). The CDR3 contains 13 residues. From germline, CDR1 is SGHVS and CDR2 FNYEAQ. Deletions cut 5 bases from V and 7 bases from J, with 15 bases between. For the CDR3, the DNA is TGTGCCAGCAGCAAGGACAGTCTCCGGGAGCAGTACTTC. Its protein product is CASSKDSLREQYF.

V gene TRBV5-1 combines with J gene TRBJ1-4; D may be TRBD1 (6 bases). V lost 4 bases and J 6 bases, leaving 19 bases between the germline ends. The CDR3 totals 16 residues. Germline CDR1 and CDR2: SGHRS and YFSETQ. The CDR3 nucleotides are TGCGCCAGCAGCCTTTATTTCAGGGGTGACTATGAAAAACTGTTTTTT. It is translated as CASSLYFRGDYEKLFF.

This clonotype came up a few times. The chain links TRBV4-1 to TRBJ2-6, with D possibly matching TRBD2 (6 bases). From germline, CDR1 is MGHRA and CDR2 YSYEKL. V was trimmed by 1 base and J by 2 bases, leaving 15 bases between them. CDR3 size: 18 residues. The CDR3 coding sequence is TGCGCCAGCAGCCAAGTCTTGAAGGGACTCACTGGGGCCAACGTCCTGACTTTC. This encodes CASSQVLKGLTGANVLTF.

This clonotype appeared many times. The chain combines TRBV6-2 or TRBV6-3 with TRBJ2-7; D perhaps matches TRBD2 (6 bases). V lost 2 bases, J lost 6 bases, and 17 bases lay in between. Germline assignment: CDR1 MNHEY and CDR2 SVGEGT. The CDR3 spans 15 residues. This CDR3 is CASSYRPFVGGEQYF. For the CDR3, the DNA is TGTGCCAGCAGTTACCGTCCGTTCGTGGGGGGCGAGCAGTACTTC.

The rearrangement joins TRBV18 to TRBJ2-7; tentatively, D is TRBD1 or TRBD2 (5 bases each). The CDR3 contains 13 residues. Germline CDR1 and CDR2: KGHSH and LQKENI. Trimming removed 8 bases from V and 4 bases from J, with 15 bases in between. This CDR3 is CASRGDGGYEQYV. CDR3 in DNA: TGTGCCAGCCGAGGGGACGGCGGATACGAGCAGTACGTC.

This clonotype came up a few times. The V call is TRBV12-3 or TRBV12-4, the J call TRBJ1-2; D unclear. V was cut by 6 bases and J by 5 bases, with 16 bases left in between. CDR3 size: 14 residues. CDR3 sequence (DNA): TGTGCCAGCAGCTCGAACGGTCGCTCTTATGGCTACACCTTC. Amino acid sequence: CASSSNGRSYGYTF.

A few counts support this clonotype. CDR3 residues: CASTSPGRKLDTQYF. For the CDR3, the DNA is TGTGCCAGCACCTCCCCGGGACGGAAATTAGATACGCAGTATTTT. The chain couples TRBV12-3 or TRBV12-4 to TRBJ2-3; possibly TRBD1 or TRBD2 for D (5 bases each). There are 15 residues in the CDR3. V was pared by 7 bases and J by 5 bases, with 19 bases between.